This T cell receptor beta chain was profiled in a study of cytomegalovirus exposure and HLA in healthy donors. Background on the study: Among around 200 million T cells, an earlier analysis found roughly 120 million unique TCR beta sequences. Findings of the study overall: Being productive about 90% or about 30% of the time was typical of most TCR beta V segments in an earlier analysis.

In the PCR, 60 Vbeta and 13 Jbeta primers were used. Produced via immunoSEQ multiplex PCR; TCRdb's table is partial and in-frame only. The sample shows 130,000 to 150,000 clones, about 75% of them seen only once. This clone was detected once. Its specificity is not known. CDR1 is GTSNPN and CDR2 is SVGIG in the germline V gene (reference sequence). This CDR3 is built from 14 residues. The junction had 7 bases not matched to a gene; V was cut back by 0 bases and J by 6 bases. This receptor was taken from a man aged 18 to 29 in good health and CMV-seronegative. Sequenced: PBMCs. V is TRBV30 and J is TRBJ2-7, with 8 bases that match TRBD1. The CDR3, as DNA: TGTGCCTGGAGTGTCGGGACAGGAGGTTCCGAGCAGTACTTC. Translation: CAWSVGTGGSEQYF.